This entry lists 6 T cell receptor beta chains sequenced from one sample in a study of blood T cell repertoires in COVID-19. Assay used: immunoSEQ multiplex PCR; TCRdb lists only in-frame clones, some missing. The data hold about 43,000 clones, with 75% to 85% observed a single time. Sequencing was performed on peripheral blood. All receptors derive from a man at least 80 years old in a cohort sampled during active COVID-19.

The rearrangement links TRBV27 to TRBJ2-1; possibly TRBD2 for D (6 bases). This CDR3 is built from 16 residues. The germline V gene encodes CDR1 MNHEY and CDR2 SMNVEV (reference sequence). Between the trimmed V and J ends, which lost 8 bases and 7 bases, there was a span of 24 bases. The CDR3 here is CASGSPGLTGRNEQFF. CDR3 bases: TGTGCCAGCGGCTCACCGGGACTCACGGGAAGAAATGAGCAGTTCTTC.

The chain couples TRBV2 to TRBJ2-1; D possibly corresponds to TRBD1 (6 bases). The CDR3 extends over 11 amino acids. The germline V gene has CDR1 SNHLY and CDR2 FYNNEI. Trimming took off 5 bases at V and 12 bases at J, with 11 bases between the two ends. The CDR3 sequence: CASSYDRRQFF. The CDR3 nucleotides read TGTGCCAGCAGTTATGACAGGAGGCAGTTCTTC. The full variable domain, completed using reference TRBV2 and TRBJ2-1, is EPEVTQTPSHQVTQMGQEVILRCVPISNHLYFYWYRQILGQKVEFLVSFYNNEISEKSEIFDDQFSVERPDGSNFTLKIRSTKLEDSAMYFCASSYDRRQFFGPGTRLTVL.

This clone was observed a few times. The chain has TRBV19 and TRBJ1-5; 8 bases are a match to TRBD1. Per the germline V gene, CDR1 is LNHDA and CDR2 is SQIVND (reference sequence). The CDR3 has 17 residues. J lost 4 bases, V lost 5 bases, and 13 bases had no gene match. CDR3 residues: CASSFRTGNVGNQPQHF. The CDR3 DNA reads as TGTGCCAGTAGTTTCCGGACAGGGAATGTCGGGAATCAGCCCCAGCATTTT. Full variable domain (remainder filled in from reference TRBV19 and TRBJ1-5): DGGITQSPKYLFRKEGQNVTLSCEQNLNHDAMYWYRQDPGQGLRLIYYSQIVNDFQKGDIAEGYSVSREKKESFPLTVTSAQKNPTAFYLCASSFRTGNVGNQPQHFGDGTRLSIL.

The chain uses TRBV5-1 and TRBJ2-3, with 7 bases that match TRBD2. V gave up 0 bases and J gave up 5 bases; unmatched junction bases: 9. The V gene's germline CDR1 is SGHRS and CDR2 YFSETQ. The CDR3 length is 16 residues. For the CDR3, the DNA is TGCGCCAGCAGCTTGGCAAGCGGGACCCAGGGAGATACGCAGTATTTT. Protein product: CASSLASGTQGDTQYF.

The V call is TRBV7-9, the J call TRBJ1-1; 8 nucleotides align to TRBD1. Trimming at V came to 5 bases and at J to 2 bases, leaving 7 bases not matched to a gene. CDR3 length: 15 residues. CDR1 SEHNR and CDR2 FQNEAQ come from the germline V gene (reference sequence). The CDR3: CASSRTGPSNTEAFF. In DNA form, the CDR3 reads TGTGCCAGCAGCCGGACAGGGCCGAGTAACACTGAAGCTTTCTTT.

The V call is TRBV7-2, the J call TRBJ2-1, with 7 nucleotides matching TRBD2. CDR1 and CDR2 from the germline V gene are SGHTA and FQGNSA. V gave up 3 bases and J gave up 4 bases; unmatched junction bases: 3. This CDR3 is 14 amino acids long. CDR3 DNA: TGTGCCAGCAGCTTTTTAGCGGGTTACAATGAGCAGTTCTTC. It yields the protein CASSFLAGYNEQFF.